This T cell receptor beta chain was recovered during a study of T cell responses to AZD1222 COVID-19 vaccine. Germline CDR1 and CDR2: MNHNS and SASEGT. Trimming took 2 bases from V and 2 from J, leaving 13 bases between them. CDR3 size: 15 residues. Sequencing used immunoSEQ multiplex PCR; TCRdb keeps in-frame clones, though not all of them. The repertoire has tens of thousands of clones, more than 70% of them found once; the top ten carry around 21%. The sample in question was peripheral blood, obtained on day 0 of AZD1222 vaccination. The V call is TRBV6-1, the J call TRBJ2-7; no definite D call. The receptor comes from an adult in good health. For the CDR3, the DNA is TGTGCCAGCAGTGAACTTCTGGGCCAGACCTACGAGCAGTACTTC. This translates into CASSELLGQTYEQYF.